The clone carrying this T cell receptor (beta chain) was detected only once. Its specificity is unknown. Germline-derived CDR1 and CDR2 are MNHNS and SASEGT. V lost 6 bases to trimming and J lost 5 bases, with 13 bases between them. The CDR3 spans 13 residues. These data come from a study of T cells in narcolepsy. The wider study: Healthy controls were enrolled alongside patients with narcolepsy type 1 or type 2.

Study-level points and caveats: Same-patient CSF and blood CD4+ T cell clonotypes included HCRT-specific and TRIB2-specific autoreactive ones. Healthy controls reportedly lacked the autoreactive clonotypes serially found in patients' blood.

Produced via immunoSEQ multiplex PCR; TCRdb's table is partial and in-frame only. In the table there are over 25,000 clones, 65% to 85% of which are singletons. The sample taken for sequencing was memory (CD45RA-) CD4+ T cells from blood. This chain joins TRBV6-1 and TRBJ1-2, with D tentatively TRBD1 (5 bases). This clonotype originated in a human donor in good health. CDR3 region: CASSPDGGYGYTF. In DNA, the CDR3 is TGTGCCAGCAGCCCTGACGGGGGGTATGGCTACACCTTC.